Below, 5 T cell receptor beta chains from the same sample are listed, as sequenced in a study of metastatic and nonmetastatic thyroid tumors. Using MiXCR, TCRdb re-called clones from the PCR reads. The sample shows about 40,000 clones, 10% to 12% of them seen only once. Patients were all untreated before their thyroid surgery. The sample was blood. All receptors derive from a female donor with papillary thyroid cancer or a benign thyroid nodule (not recorded which). Some clones in this sample may be carry-over from other donors' samples.

This clone came up many times. V and J are TRBV10-2 and TRBJ1-1; TRBD1 is a possible D gene (5 bases). Trimming cost V 3 bases and J 0 bases, with 8 bases left between them. CDR1 and CDR2 (germline): WSHSY, SAAADI. The CDR3 length is 14 residues. CDR3 loop: CASSDGAVNTEAFF. The CDR3 DNA sequence: TGCGCCAGCAGTGATGGGGCGGTGAACACTGAAGCTTTCTTT.

Worth noting for this clone: Being one base from a much bigger clone, this may be a read error. The rearrangement uses TRBV10-3 and TRBJ2-3; no firm D call. The CDR3 is 11 amino acids. V lost 7 bases to trimming and J lost 3 bases, with 5 bases between them. Per germline, CDR1 ENHRY and CDR2 SYGVKD. The CDR3 reads CAIISTDTQYF. Here the CDR3 DNA reads TGTGCCATCATCTCGACAGATACGCAGTATTTT.

The table lists this clone with a few counts. The chain combines TRBV27 with TRBJ1-6; the match to TRBD1 covers 7 bases. The junction had 1 base not matched to a gene; V was cut back by 4 bases and J by 7 bases. Germline CDR1 reads MNHEY; CDR2 reads SMNVEV (reference sequence). The CDR3 sequence is 13 residues long. The CDR3 DNA reads as TGTGCCAGCAGTTCACAGGGGAATTCACCCCTCCACTTT. This translates into CASSSQGNSPLHF.

This clone was counted many times. A much larger clone differs by one base, so this may be a read error. This chain joins TRBV30 and TRBJ1-2; TRBD1 is a possible D gene (6 bases). Per the germline V gene, CDR1 is GTSNPN and CDR2 is SVGIG (reference sequence). The CDR3 length is 12 residues. With 1 base removed from V and 8 bases from J, the gap between germline ends came to 11 bases. The CDR3 coding sequence is TGTGCCTGGAGTGGCACAGGGAGAGGCTACACCTTC. It yields the protein CAWSGTGRGYTF.

About this clone itself: One base away lies a much larger clone, so this may be a sequencing read error. This sample also contains other DNA sequences that code for the same CDR3. The chain joins TRBV10-2 to TRBJ2-5; either TRBD1 or TRBD2 may fit D (5 bases each). This CDR3 spans 13 amino acids. Germline-derived CDR1 and CDR2 are WSHSY and SAAADI. The CDR3: CASSRVVGETQYF. In nucleotides, the CDR3 is TGCGCCAGCAGTCGTGTGGTGGGGGAGACGCAGTACTTC.